This TCR beta chain was documented in a study of shared clonotypes between healthy human individuals. Using immunoSEQ multiplex PCR, the repertoire was profiled, and TCRdb retains in-frame clones only, with some absent. The sample lists 550,000 to 700,000 clones, around four fifths seen once, with around 1.8% in the top ten. Many counts were recorded for this clone. This CDR3 is built from 13 residues. Trimming took 3 bases from V and 7 from J, leaving 9 bases between them. Germline V CDR1 and CDR2: WNHNN, SYGVQD (reference sequence). Sequenced input: memory CD4+ T cells sorted from blood. Subset here: CD45RA-negative fraction. The sequence was obtained from a woman in her 30s in good health. V gene TRBV10-1 combines with J gene TRBJ2-2; either TRBD1 or TRBD2 may supply D (6 bases each). The CDR3 coding sequence is TGCGCCAGCAGTGACGGGGGCCTCGGGGAGCTGTTTTTT. It is translated as CASSDGGLGELFF.